The 23 T cell receptor beta chains below all came from one sample that was sequenced in a study of T cell clonality in common variable immunodeficiency (dated by TCRdb to 2013 to 2016). The antigens for these receptors are not known. Study-wide findings and limitations: CVID TCRbeta sequences were reported to have fewer deletions and N-nucleotide insertions and to lack highly modified clones with 13 or more V deletions.

Library construction relied on the immunoSEQ multiplex PCR assay. TCRdb took over this immuneACCESS table, retaining in-frame rearrangements with V and J assigned. Such tables are incomplete; in checked studies, under half of the missing clones stem from an unresolved V gene, and the remainder is unexplained. This sample includes about 19,000 clones, and none of them was observed just once. The ten largest clones capture 24% of the sample. Specimen: peripheral blood mononuclear cells. These receptors were collected from a human donor with common variable immunodeficiency.

This clone was detected a few times. Read sequence stops 3 residues before the CDR3 end, and the germline J gene provides the missing end. The V and J genes are TRBV7-9 and TRBJ2-1; no definite D call. The CDR3 totals 11 residues. With 1 base removed from V and 9 bases from J, the gap between germline ends came to 4 bases. Germline loops: CDR1 SEHNR, CDR2 FQNEAQ (reference sequence). The covered CDR3 bases are TGTGCCAGCAGCTTAGTGGCTGAG. Translation gives CASSLVAE. In full, the CDR3 is CASSLVAEQFF.

About this clone itself: The read ends 3 residues early relative to the CDR3; the germline J gene fills the gap. The chain joins TRBV6-8 to TRBJ1-4; the match to TRBD1 covers 11 bases. Trimming at V came to 0 bases and at J to 8 bases, leaving 11 bases not matched to a gene. The CDR3 totals 18 residues. CDR1 is MNHGY, CDR2 SAAAGT, per germline. CDR3 sequence reads: CASSYSGQGAMRKEKLFF. The CDR3 DNA, read in part, is TGTGCCAGCAGTTACTCAGGACAGGGGGCGATGAGAAAAGAAAAA.

A remark on this clone: The sequence runs out 3 residues before the end of the CDR3; the remainder is reconstructed from the germline J gene. This chain uses TRBV6-2 or TRBV6-3 with TRBJ1-2; D remains unclear. The germline CDR1 and CDR2 sequences are MNHEY and SVGEGT. The CDR3 is 13 amino acids. Incomplete CDR3 DNA: TGTGCCAGCAGTTACATGCGATCTAGCGGC. This translates into CASSYMRSSG. The whole CDR3 protein is CASSYMRSSGYTF.

Concerning this clone itself: A read error may produce the germline difference seen at one junction end. The CDR3 goes on 3 residues after the read ends, and that part is filled in from the germline J gene. The rearrangement uses TRBV6-1 and TRBJ1-5, with 7 bases lining up with TRBD1. CDR3 length: 15 amino acids. Germline loops: CDR1 MNHNS, CDR2 SASEGT. Partial CDR3 DNA: TGTGCCAGCAGTGTCGGGACAGTTAGCAAACAGCCC. It specifies CASSVGTVSKQP. The complete CDR3 protein is CASSVGTVSKQPQHF.

The table lists this clone with a few counts. The read terminates 3 residues before the CDR3 end, so the remaining end is supplied by the germline J gene. The V call is TRBV7-8, the J call TRBJ2-7, with D perhaps matching TRBD1 (6 bases). This CDR3 comprises 13 residues. The germline V gene has CDR1 SGHVS and CDR2 FQNEAQ. With 4 bases removed from V and 1 base from J, the gap between germline ends came to 8 bases. The CDR3 DNA, read in part, is TGTGCCAGCAGCTCGGACAGTTCCTACGAG. Its protein is CASSSDSSYE. The complete CDR3 reads CASSSDSSYEQYF.

Notes on this clone: Read data end 3 residues before the CDR3 end; the end is taken from the germline J gene. The V call is TRBV6-2 or TRBV6-3, the J call TRBJ2-1; the D gene is possibly TRBD1 (5 bases). Trimming took 2 bases from V and 9 from J, leaving 17 bases between them. Germline V gene lookup returns CDR1 MNHEY and CDR2 SVGEGT. This CDR3 is built from 15 residues. The CDR3 spells CASSYGQVFTVEQFF. CDR3 DNA, as far as it was read: TGTGCCAGCAGTTACGGACAAGTTTTTACAGTTGAG.

This clone occurred a few times. The sequence runs out 3 residues before the end of the CDR3; the remainder is reconstructed from the germline J gene. The V call is TRBV30, the J call TRBJ2-7; the D gene is possibly TRBD1 (5 bases). Germline V lookup: CDR1 GTSNPN, CDR2 SVGIG (reference sequence). Trimming stripped 4 bases from V and 5 bases from J, with 18 bases between. The CDR3 extends over 14 amino acids. CDR3 sequence: CAWTDSPLGDEQYF. The part of the CDR3 DNA that was read is TGTGCCTGGACCGACAGCCCCTTGGGTGACGAG.

This clone has just a few counts. The DNA ends 3 residues before the CDR3 does, and the rest of the CDR3 is filled in from the germline J gene. The chain combines TRBV7-3 with TRBJ2-2, with D unresolved. Germline CDR1 reads SGHTA; CDR2 reads FQGTGA. The CDR3 loop spans 13 amino acids. Trimming cost V 2 bases and J 6 bases, with 7 bases left between them. The CDR3 bases that were read are TGTGCCAGCAGCTTATATACTTCCGGGGAG. Its protein is CASSLYTSGE. The whole CDR3 sequence reads CASSLYTSGELFF.

Points on this clone: With the read ending 3 residues before the CDR3 end, the germline J gene is used to fill in that end. This chain connects TRBV7-3 to TRBJ2-5, with D perhaps TRBD1 (7 bases). V dropped 4 bases and J dropped 5 bases, with 11 bases sitting between them. The CDR3 has 13 residues. Germline-derived CDR1 and CDR2 are SGHTA and FQGTGA. Partial CDR3 DNA: TGTGCCAGCAGCTCAGGGGGGCGGGAGACC. The encoded protein is CASSSGGRET. In full, the CDR3 reads CASSSGGRETQYF.

Only a few counts were recorded for this clone. The read is 3 residues too short to cover the CDR3 end, so that end is filled in from the germline J gene. The chain employs TRBV6-2 or TRBV6-3 and TRBJ2-7; D may be TRBD2 (5 bases). Per germline, CDR1 MNHEY and CDR2 SVGEGT. The CDR3 is made up of 13 amino acids. Trimming took off 2 bases at V and 5 bases at J, with 10 bases between the two ends. The sequenced CDR3 bases are TGTGCCAGCAGTTACGAGGGTTGGAACGAG. This encodes CASSYEGWNE. The whole CDR3 sequence is CASSYEGWNEQYF.

This clone came up a few times. The read falls 3 residues short of the CDR3 end, and the missing part is taken from the germline J gene. This chain uses TRBV7-9 with TRBJ1-5, with unresolved D. The ends were cut back, 5 bases at V and 5 bases at J, with 7 bases in the middle. The CDR3 is 12 amino acids. Germline lookup yields CDR1 SEHNR and CDR2 FQNEAQ (reference sequence). The part of the CDR3 DNA that was read is TGTGCCAGCAGCAAAGCGTATCAGCCC. Its translation is CASSKAYQP. The entire CDR3 protein is CASSKAYQPQHF.

Points on this clone: Other DNA sequences in the same sample also yield this CDR3. CDR3 protein: CSARTGSETQYF. The part of the CDR3 DNA that was read is TGCAGTGCTAGGACAGGTTCGGAGACC. V and J are TRBV20-1 and TRBJ2-5; tentative D call: TRBD1 (6 bases). The read terminates 3 residues before the CDR3 end, so the remaining end is supplied by the germline J gene. The CDR3 is 12 residues long. The V end was cut by 3 bases, the J end by 5 bases, with 10 bases between. Looked up from germline, CDR1 is DFQATT and CDR2 is SNEGSKA (reference sequence).

The part of the CDR3 DNA that was read is TGCAGTGTCCTAGCGCAGGGCCCCTACAATGAG. This translates into CSVLAQGPYNE. In full, the CDR3 reads CSVLAQGPYNEQFF. The chain carries TRBV20-1 and TRBJ2-1, with D perhaps matching TRBD2 (6 bases). The read stops 3 residues short of the end of the CDR3; the missing end is completed from the germline J gene. V was cut by 7 bases and J by 2 bases, with 15 bases left in between. This CDR3 has 14 amino acids. The germline V gene has CDR1 DFQATT and CDR2 SNEGSKA (reference sequence).

In this sample, this clone turned up many times. The DNA ends 3 residues before the CDR3 does, and the rest of the CDR3 is filled in from the germline J gene. The gene calls are TRBV9 and TRBJ2-2; D unclear. The ends were cut back, 6 bases at V and 1 base at J, with 7 bases in the middle. The CDR3 has 13 residues. Germline V gene lookup returns CDR1 SGDLS and CDR2 YYNGEE. The CDR3 DNA, read in part, is TGTGCCAGCAAAAGACAGAACACCGGGGAG. Its translation: CASKRQNTGE. Given in full, the CDR3 is CASKRQNTGELFF.

With respect to this clone: The read stops 3 residues short of the end of the CDR3; the missing end is completed from the germline J gene. The chain couples TRBV2 to TRBJ1-5; TRBD1 aligns across 8 bases. There are 16 residues in the CDR3. Germline CDR1 and CDR2: SNHLY and FYNNEI. The V segment lost 7 bases and the J segment 5 bases; nucleotides outside the gene matches: 13. The CDR3 protein is CASTLSATGEDQPQHF. The DNA read from the CDR3 is TGTGCCAGCACTCTATCAGCGACAGGGGAAGATCAGCCC.

Comments on this clone: The sequenced fragment ends 3 residues before the CDR3 boundary, so the rest is inferred from the germline J gene. The V and J genes are TRBV18 and TRBJ2-4; TRBD2 agrees at 13 bases. The CDR3 spans 14 residues. Germline V gene sequence: CDR1 KGHSH, CDR2 LQKENI. CDR3 region: CASSNDGLAGVQYF. The sequenced part of the CDR3 DNA is TGTGCCAGCTCAAACGATGGACTAGCGGGAGTT.

This clone was observed a few times. The DNA read from the CDR3 is TGTGCCAGCAGCGGCGGGACATCCCCTGAA. It translates to CASSGGTSPE. The complete CDR3 reads CASSGGTSPEAFF. The V gene is TRBV7-6, the J gene TRBJ1-1, with D tentatively TRBD1 (6 bases). The CDR3 goes on 3 residues after the read ends, and that part is filled in from the germline J gene. The CDR3 totals 13 residues. Germline V gives CDR1 SGHVS, CDR2 FNYEAQ. Trimming removed 5 bases from V and 6 bases from J, with 13 bases in between.

This clone came up a few times. The read ends 3 residues shy of where the CDR3 ends; the end is completed using the germline J gene. The V call is TRBV2, the J call TRBJ2-5; possibly TRBD2 for D (7 bases). The CDR3 totals 15 residues. With 2 bases removed from V and 5 bases from J, the gap between germline ends came to 15 bases. CDR1 is SNHLY, CDR2 FYNNEI, per germline. The part of the CDR3 DNA that was read is TGTGCCAGCAGTGAAAGGCGGGGGCGGGGGGAGACC. It codes for CASSERRGRGET. The CDR3 as a whole reads CASSERRGRGETQYF.

This clone was counted a few times. The CDR3 bases that were read are TGTGCCAGCAGACCACTCGTGGTAGCGGGGGACTACGAG. It codes for CASRPLVVAGDYE. The entire CDR3 sequence reads CASRPLVVAGDYEQYF. The chain uses TRBV6-2 or TRBV6-3 and TRBJ2-7; the match to TRBD2 covers 9 bases. The CDR3 end is not reached by the read, which stops 3 residues before it; the germline J gene fills it in. The junction had 12 bases not matched to a gene; V was cut back by 6 bases and J by 3 bases. Per germline, CDR1 MNHEY and CDR2 SVGEGT. The CDR3 has 16 amino acids.

In the case of this clone: The read ends 3 residues shy of where the CDR3 ends; the end is completed using the germline J gene. The J gene is TRBJ2-7, the V gene TRBV7-3; 7 positions agree with TRBD1. V was pared by 1 base and J by 4 bases, with 4 bases of the junction left unmatched. There are 14 residues in the CDR3. From germline, CDR1 is SGHTA and CDR2 FQGTGA. The sequenced CDR3 bases are TGTGCCAGCAGCTTAATGGGACAGAGATACGAG. Translating gives CASSLMGQRYE. In full, the CDR3 reads CASSLMGQRYEQYF. Full variable domain (remainder filled in from reference TRBV7-3 and TRBJ2-7): GAGVSQTPSNKVTEKGKYVELRCDPISGHTALYWYRQSLGQGPEFLIYFQGTGAADDSGLPNDRFFAVRPEGSVSTLKIQRTERGDSAVYLCASSLMGQRYEQYFGPGTRLTVT.

This clone occurred a few times. The DNA ends 3 residues before the CDR3 does, and the rest of the CDR3 is filled in from the germline J gene. V is TRBV7-9 and J is TRBJ1-4; no definite D call. V lost 3 bases to trimming and J lost 8 bases, with 10 bases between them. CDR1 SEHNR and CDR2 FQNEAQ come from the germline V gene (reference sequence). This CDR3 is 13 amino acids long. This chain's CDR3 is CASSFRGEEKLFF. Incomplete CDR3 DNA: TGTGCCAGCAGCTTTCGGGGTGAGGAAAAA.

With regard to this clone: The read ends 3 residues shy of where the CDR3 ends; the end is completed using the germline J gene. The chain recombines TRBV2 with TRBJ1-1; 9 bases align to TRBD1. The CDR3 length is 14 residues. Trimming at V came to 4 bases and at J to 6 bases, leaving 6 bases not matched to a gene. Germline CDR1 and CDR2: SNHLY and FYNNEI. The CDR3 bases that were read are TGTGCCAGCAGTGGTTTACAGGGGGCGGCTGAA. Amino acid sequence: CASSGLQGAAE. The CDR3 reads in full as CASSGLQGAAEAFF.

This clone occurred a few times. The missing CDR3 end, 3 residues past where the read stops, is filled in from the germline J gene. V is TRBV19 and J is TRBJ1-1, with 10 nucleotides matching TRBD1. Germline V gives CDR1 LNHDA, CDR2 SQIVND (reference sequence). Unmatched junction bases numbered 4, after V lost 4 bases and J lost 2 bases. The CDR3 totals 15 residues. This chain's CDR3 is CASSTRTGGNTEAFF. CDR3 DNA, as far as it was read: TGTGCCAGTAGTACAAGGACAGGGGGAAACACTGAA.